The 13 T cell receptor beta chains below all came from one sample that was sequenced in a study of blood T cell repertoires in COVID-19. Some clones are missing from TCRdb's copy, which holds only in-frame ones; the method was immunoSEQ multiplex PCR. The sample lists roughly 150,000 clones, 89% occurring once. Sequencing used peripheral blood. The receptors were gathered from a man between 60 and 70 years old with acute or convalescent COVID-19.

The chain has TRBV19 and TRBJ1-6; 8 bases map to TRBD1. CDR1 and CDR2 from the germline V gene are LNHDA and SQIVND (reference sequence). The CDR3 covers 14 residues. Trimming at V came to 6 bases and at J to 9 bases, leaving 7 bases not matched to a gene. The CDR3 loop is CASSPGQAGSPLHF. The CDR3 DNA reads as TGTGCCAGTAGCCCGGGACAGGCTGGTTCACCCCTCCACTTT.

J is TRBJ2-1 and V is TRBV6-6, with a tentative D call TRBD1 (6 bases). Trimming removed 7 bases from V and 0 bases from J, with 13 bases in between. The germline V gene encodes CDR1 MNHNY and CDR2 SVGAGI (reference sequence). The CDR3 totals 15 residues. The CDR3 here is CASTSGASSYNEQFF. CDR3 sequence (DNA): TGTGCCAGCACCTCAGGGGCAAGCTCCTACAATGAGCAGTTCTTC.

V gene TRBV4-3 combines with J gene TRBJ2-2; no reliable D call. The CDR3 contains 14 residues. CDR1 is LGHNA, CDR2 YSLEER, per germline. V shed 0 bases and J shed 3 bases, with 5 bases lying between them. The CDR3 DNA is TGCGCCAGCAGCCAAGAGACTTACACCGGGGAGCTGTTTTTT. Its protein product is CASSQETYTGELFF.

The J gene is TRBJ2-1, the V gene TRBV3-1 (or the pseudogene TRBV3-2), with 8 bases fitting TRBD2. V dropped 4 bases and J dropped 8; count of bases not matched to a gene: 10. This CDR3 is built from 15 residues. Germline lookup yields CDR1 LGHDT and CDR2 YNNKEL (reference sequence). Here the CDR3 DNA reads TGTGCCAGCAGCCGAGGACTAGCTGCGGGGTATGAGCAGTTCTTC. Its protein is CASSRGLAAGYEQFF.

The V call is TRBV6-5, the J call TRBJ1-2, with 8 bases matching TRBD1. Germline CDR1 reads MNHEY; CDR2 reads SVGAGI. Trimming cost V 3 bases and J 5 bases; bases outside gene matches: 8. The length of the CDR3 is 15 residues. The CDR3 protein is CASSYQGQGAYGYTF. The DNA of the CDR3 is TGTGCCAGCAGTTATCAAGGCCAGGGGGCGTATGGCTACACCTTC.

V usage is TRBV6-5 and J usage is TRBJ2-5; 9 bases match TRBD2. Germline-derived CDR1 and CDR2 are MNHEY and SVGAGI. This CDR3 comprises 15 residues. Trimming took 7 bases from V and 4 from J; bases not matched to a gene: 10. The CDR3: CASTPVSGGLETQYF. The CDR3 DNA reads TGTGCCAGCACCCCTGTTAGCGGGGGTCTAGAGACCCAGTACTTC.

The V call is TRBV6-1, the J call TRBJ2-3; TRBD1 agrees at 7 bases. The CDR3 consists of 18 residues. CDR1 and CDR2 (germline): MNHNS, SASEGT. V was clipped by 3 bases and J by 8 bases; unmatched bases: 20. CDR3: CASSEAPLTNRGAGTQYF. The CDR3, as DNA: TGTGCCAGCAGTGAGGCCCCCCTTACAAACAGGGGCGCCGGTACGCAGTATTTT.

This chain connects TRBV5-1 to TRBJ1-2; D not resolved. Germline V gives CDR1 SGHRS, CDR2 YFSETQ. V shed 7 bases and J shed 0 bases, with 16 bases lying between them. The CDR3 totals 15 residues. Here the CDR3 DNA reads TGCGCCAGCCCTGACTCCAAATTCCCTAACTATGGCTACACCTTC. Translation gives CASPDSKFPNYGYTF.

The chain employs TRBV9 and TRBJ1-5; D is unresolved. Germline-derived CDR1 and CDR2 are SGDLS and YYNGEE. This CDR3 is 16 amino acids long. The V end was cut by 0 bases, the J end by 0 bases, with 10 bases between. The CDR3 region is CASSVGPGSSNQPQHF. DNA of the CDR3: TGTGCCAGCAGCGTAGGGCCTGGGAGTAGCAATCAGCCCCAGCATTTT.

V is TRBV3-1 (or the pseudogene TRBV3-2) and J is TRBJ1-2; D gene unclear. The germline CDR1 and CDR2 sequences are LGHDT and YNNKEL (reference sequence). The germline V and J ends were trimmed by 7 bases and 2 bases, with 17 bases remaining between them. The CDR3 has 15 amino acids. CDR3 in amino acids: CASTLQSHANYGYTF. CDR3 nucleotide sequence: TGTGCCAGCACCTTACAGTCGCATGCCAACTATGGCTACACCTTC.

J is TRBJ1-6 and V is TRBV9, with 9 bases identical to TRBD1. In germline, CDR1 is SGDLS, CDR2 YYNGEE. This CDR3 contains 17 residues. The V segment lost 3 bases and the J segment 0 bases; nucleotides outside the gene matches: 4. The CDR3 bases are TGTGCCAGCAGCGCCGGGACAGGGATCTCCTATAATTCACCCCTCCACTTT. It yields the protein CASSAGTGISYNSPLHF.

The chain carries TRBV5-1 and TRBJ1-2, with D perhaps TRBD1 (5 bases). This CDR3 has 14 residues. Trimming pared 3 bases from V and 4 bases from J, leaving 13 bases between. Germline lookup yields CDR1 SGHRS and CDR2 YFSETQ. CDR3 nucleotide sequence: TGCGCCAGCAGCTCGGGGGGGGACCCCTATGGCTACACCTTC. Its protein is CASSSGGDPYGYTF.

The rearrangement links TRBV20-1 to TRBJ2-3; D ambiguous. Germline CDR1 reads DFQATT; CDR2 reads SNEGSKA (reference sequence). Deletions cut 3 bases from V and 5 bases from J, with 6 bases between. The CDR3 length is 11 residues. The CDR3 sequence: CSARVEDTQYF. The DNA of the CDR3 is TGCAGTGCTAGGGTAGAAGATACGCAGTATTTT.